The source of this TCR beta chain is a study of T cell repertoires in cytomegalovirus infection (dated by TCRdb to the late 2010s). Background on the whole study: Donor HLA type was relevant to the analysis, because carriage of CMV infection together with the matching HLA type was indicated by public TCR beta signatures. What the work shows at the level of the full study, not this receptor alone: Carriers of CMV infection plus the relevant HLA type were discriminated by the cumulative frequency of public TCR beta family members in the study cohort and in an independent roughly 370-donor cohort. In the ex vivo response, HLA-C-restricted CMV-specific TCR beta clonotypes were dominant, and in two of eight donors the single most frequent clonotype came from this HLA-C-restricted group.

Of note for this clonotype: No cognate antigen has been identified for it. Here the CDR3 omits its conserved ending phenylalanine or tryptophan, so a read error is the likely source. No DNA is shown, since the ends of the CDR3 on it are uncertain; the CDR3 is the one TCRdb lists.

The CDR3 has 15 amino acids, counting both end residues. Sequencer: Illumina HiSeq 1500. TCRdb reprocessed the public reads (quality trimming at Q25 with fastp, clone calling with MiXCR) and kept in-frame beta chains. Under each unique CDR3 protein, matching rows form one entry showing the most common genes and DNA. Counted in this sample were approximately 750,000 distinct CDR3 sequences; 35% of them appeared once. Roughly 2.8% of the sample is held by the ten biggest clonotypes. The chain was built from TRBV12-3 or TRBV12-4 and TRBJ2-1; TRBD2, the table's D call, was not compared with the DNA. This TCR was recovered from a human donor in good health (CMV status not recorded). Some clones in this sample may be carry-over from other donors' samples. Sequencing was carried out using PBMCs. The CDR3 reads CASSSGPSGYNEQFL.